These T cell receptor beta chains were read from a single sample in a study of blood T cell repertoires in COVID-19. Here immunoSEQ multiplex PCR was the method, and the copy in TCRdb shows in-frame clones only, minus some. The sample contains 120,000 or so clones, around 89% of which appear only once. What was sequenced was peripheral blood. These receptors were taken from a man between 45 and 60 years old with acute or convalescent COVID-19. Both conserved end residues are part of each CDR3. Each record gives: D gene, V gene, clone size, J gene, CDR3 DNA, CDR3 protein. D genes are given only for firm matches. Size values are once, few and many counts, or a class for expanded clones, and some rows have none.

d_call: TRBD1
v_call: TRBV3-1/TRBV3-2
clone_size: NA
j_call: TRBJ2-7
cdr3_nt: TGTGCCAGCAGCCCCGACAGGGTAGGGGAGCAGTACTTC
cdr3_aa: CASSPDRVGEQYF

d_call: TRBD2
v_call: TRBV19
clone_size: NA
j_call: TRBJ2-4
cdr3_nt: TGTGCCAGTAGTTGGACTAGCGGAGCCGAAAACATTCAGTACTTC
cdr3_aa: CASSWTSGAENIQYF

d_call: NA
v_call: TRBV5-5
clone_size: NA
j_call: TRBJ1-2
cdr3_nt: TGTGCCAGCAGCTTGAGACTAGAGAACTATGGCTACACCTTC
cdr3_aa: CASSLRLENYGYTF

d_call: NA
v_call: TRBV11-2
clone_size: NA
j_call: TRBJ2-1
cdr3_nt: TGTGCCAGCAAGATAGCGGTCTCCTACAATGAGCAGTTCTTC
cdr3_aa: CASKIAVSYNEQFF

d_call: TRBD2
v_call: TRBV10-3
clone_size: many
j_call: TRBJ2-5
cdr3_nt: TGTGCCATCAGTGACATACTAGCGGGAACCGGAGAGACCCAGTACTTC
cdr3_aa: CAISDILAGTGETQYF

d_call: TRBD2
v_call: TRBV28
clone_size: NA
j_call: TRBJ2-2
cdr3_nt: TGTGCCAGCAGTCCGACTAGCATTAACACCGGGGAGCTGTTTTTT
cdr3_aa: CASSPTSINTGELFF

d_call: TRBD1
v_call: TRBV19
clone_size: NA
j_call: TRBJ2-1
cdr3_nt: TGTGCCAGTAGCGTGGAGGGACAGGGGGCTTACAATGAGCAGTTCTTC
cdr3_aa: CASSVEGQGAYNEQFF

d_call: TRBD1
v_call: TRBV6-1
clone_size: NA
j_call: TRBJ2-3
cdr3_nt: TGTGCCAGCAGTGAAGAGGACAGGGGTAGCACAGATACGCAGTATTTT
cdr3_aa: CASSEEDRGSTDTQYF

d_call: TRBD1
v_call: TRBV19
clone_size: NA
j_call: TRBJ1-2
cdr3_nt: TGTGCCAGTAGCACCGGACAGGCTTCCTATGGCTACACCTTC
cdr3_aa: CASSTGQASYGYTF

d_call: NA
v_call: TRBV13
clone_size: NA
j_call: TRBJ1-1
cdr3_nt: TGTGCCAGCAGCCCCCGGAGTAGGGCGGGAGCTTTCTTT
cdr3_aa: CASSPRSRAGAFF

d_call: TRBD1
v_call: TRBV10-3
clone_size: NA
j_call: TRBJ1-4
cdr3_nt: TGTGCCATCGGACAGGCTGATGAAAAACTGTTTTTT
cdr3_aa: CAIGQADEKLFF

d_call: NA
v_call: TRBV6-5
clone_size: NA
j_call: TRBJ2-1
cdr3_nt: TGTGCCAGCAGCAACCCTGAGTGGCGGGGCAATGAGCAGTTCTTC
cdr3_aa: CASSNPEWRGNEQFF

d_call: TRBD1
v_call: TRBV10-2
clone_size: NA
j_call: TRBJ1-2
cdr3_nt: TGCGCCAGCAGTGACCCACCTTCGACAGGGAAGAACTATGGCTACACCTTC
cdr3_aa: CASSDPPSTGKNYGYTF

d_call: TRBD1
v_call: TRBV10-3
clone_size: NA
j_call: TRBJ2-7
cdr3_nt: TGTGCCATCAGCCCCGGGACAGCTAGCTCCTACGAGCAGTACTTC
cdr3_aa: CAISPGTASSYEQYF

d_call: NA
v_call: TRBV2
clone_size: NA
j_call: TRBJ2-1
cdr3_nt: TGTGCCAGCAGTGAAGGCGGAGGGTTTAATGAGCAGTTCTTC
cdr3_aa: CASSEGGGFNEQFF

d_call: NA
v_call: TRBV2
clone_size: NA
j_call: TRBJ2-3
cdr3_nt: TGTGCCAGCAGTGCCCTCGGGTCAATAGCCACAGATACGCAGTATTTT
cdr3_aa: CASSALGSIATDTQYF

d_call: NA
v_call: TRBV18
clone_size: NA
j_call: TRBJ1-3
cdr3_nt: TGTGCCAGCTCACCGGCTGACGGGAACCCTGGAAACACCATATATTTT
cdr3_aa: CASSPADGNPGNTIYF

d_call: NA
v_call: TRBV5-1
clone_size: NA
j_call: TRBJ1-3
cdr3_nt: TGCGCCAGCAGCTTTGGGGGGGCGCAGACCGGAAACACCATATATTTT
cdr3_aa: CASSFGGAQTGNTIYF

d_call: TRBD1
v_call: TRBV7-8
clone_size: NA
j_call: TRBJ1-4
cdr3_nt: TGTGCCAGCAGCTTAGCGACAGGGGGCTATGAAAAACTGTTTTTT
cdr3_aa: CASSLATGGYEKLFF

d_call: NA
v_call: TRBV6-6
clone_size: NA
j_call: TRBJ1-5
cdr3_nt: TGTGCCACCAGGCTAAATCAGCCCCAGCATTTT
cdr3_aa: CATRLNQPQHF

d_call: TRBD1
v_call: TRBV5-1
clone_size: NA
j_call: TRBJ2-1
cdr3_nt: TGCGCCAGCAGCTCGGGACAGGGTTACAATGAGCAGTTCTTC
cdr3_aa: CASSSGQGYNEQFF

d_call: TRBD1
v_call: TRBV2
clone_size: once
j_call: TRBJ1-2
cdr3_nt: TGTGCCAGCAGTGGGACAGGGGGTCGGGGCTACACCTTC
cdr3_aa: CASSGTGGRGYTF

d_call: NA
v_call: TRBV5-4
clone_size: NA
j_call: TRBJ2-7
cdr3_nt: TGTGCCAGCAGCTCCCCCGGGGTCGGACGCTACGAGCAGTACTTC
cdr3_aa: CASSSPGVGRYEQYF

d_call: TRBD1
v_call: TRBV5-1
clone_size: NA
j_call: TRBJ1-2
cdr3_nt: TGCGCCAGCAGCCTGAGGACAGGGCCGGGCTATGGCTACACCTTC
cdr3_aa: CASSLRTGPGYGYTF

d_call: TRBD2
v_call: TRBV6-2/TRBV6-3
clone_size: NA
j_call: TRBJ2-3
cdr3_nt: TGTGCCAGCAGTTCTATTACTAGCGGGAGGACAGATACGCAGTATTTT
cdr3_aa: CASSSITSGRTDTQYF

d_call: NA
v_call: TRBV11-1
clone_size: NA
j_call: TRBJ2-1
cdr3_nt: TGTGCCAGCAGCAGCCGGGGGAGGAGCTCCTACAATGAGCAGTTCTTC
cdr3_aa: CASSSRGRSSYNEQFF

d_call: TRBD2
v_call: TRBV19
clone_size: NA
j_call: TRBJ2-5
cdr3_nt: TGTGCCAGTAGTAAGGCTAGCGGTGAGACCCAGTACTTC
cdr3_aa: CASSKASGETQYF

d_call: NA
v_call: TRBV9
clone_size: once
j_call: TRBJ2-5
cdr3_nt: TGTGCCAGCAGCCCCACGCAGGGGTTAGGAGAGACCCAGTACTTC
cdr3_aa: CASSPTQGLGETQYF

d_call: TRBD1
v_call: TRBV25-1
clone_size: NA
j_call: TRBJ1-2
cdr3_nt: TGTGCCAGCAGTGGCCCGGGGACAGAGACTAACTATGGCTACACCTTC
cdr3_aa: CASSGPGTETNYGYTF

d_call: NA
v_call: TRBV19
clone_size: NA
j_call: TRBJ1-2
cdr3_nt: TGTGCCAGTAGTTCCCGGACAGCCTACCCAAACTATGGCTACACCTTC
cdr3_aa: CASSSRTAYPNYGYTF

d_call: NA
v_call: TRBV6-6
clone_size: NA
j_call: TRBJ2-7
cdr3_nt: TGTGCCAGCAAGGGGGCGGGATCCTACGAGCAGTACTTC
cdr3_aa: CASKGAGSYEQYF

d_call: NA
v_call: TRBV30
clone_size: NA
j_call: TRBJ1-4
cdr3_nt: TGTGCCTGGGAATTCAGGGGTCCTGCAACTAATGAAAAACTGTTTTTT
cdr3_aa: CAWEFRGPATNEKLFF

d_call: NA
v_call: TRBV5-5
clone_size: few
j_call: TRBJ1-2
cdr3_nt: TGTGCCAGCAGCTTCGACTTAAACTATGGCTACACCTTC
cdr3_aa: CASSFDLNYGYTF

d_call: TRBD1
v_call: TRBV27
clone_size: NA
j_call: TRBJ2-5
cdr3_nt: TGTGCCAGCAGTTTAATCCCGCCTTCCGGGACAGGGGTGAGAGAGACCCAGTACTTC
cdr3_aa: CASSLIPPSGTGVRETQYF

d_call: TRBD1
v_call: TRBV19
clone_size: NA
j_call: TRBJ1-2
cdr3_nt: TGTGCCAGTAGTAGGGACAGGGAGGGGTTTTTTTATGGCTACACCTTC
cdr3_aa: CASSRDREGFFYGYTF

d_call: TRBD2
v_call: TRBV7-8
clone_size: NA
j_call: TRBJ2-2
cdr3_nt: TGTGCCAGCAGCTTTAGACTAGCGGGAATGGCGAACACCGGGGAGCTGTTTTTT
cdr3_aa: CASSFRLAGMANTGELFF

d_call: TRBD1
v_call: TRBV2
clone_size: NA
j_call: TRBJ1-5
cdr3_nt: TGTGCCAGCGGACAGGAGGGGTACGGCAATCAGCCCCAGCATTTT
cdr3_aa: CASGQEGYGNQPQHF

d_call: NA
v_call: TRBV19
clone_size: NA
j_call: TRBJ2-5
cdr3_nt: TGTGCCAGTAGTACAACAGGGCCCCACTCCCAAGAGACCCAGTACTTC
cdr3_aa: CASSTTGPHSQETQYF

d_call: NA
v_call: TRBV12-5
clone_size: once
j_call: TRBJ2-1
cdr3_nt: TGTGCTAGTGACCTTCGGGACACGCCAACCAATGAGCAGTTCTTC
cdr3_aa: CASDLRDTPTNEQFF

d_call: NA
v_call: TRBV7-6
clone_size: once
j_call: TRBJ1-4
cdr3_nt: TGTGCCAGCAGCTGGACAGATACTAATGAAAAACTGTTTTTT
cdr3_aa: CASSWTDTNEKLFF

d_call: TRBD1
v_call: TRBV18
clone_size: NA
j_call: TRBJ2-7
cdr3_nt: TGTGCCAGCTCACCACGACGCGGACAGGGGACCTACGAGCAGTACTTC
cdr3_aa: CASSPRRGQGTYEQYF

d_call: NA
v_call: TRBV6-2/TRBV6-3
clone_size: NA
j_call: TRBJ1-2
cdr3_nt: TGTGCCAGCAGTACCCATATCGGGGGGGCGCGAGGCTACACCTTC
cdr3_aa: CASSTHIGGARGYTF

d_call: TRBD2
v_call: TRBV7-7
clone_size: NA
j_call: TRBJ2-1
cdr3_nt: TGTGCCAGCAGCCCAGCGGGAGGGCCCTACAATGAGCAGTTCTTC
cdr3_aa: CASSPAGGPYNEQFF

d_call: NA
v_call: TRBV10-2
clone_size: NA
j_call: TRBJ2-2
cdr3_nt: TGCGCCAGCAGTGAGTCGCTCCAGGGCACTGCGAACACCGGGGAGCTGTTTTTT
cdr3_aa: CASSESLQGTANTGELFF

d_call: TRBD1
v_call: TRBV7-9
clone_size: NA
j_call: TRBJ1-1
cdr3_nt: TGTGCCAGCACCGACAGGGTCCTAACTGAAGCTTTCTTT
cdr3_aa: CASTDRVLTEAFF

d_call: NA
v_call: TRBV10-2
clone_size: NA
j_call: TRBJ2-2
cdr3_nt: TGCGCCAGCAGTGAAAGCGGACCCAACACCGGGGAGCTGTTTTTT
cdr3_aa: CASSESGPNTGELFF